The 10 T cell receptor beta chains reported below all come from one sample, sequenced in a study of glioma-infiltrating T cells. The iRepertoire nested amplicon-rescue multiplex PCR amplified TCR alpha and beta CDR3s from RNA. TCRdb itself ran the multiplex PCR reads through MiXCR, one entry per CDR3 protein. The sample contains 90,000 to 110,000 distinct CDR3 sequences, around a quarter of which appear only once. Sequences were obtained from glioma tissue, nonneoplastic brain tissue, or PBMCs (not recorded which). The source of these receptors is a human donor with low-grade glioma or glioblastoma, undergoing nonglioma brain surgery, or in good health (not recorded which).

This clonotype came up many times. V gene TRBV7-8 combines with J gene TRBJ2-3; 10 positions match TRBD1. The germline V gene encodes CDR1 SGHVS and CDR2 FQNEAQ. The CDR3 extends over 16 amino acids. J was trimmed by 6 bases and V by 0 bases; bases with no gene match: 6. In nucleotides, the CDR3 is TGTGCCAGCAGCTTAGCGCCGGGACAGGGGACCGATACGCAGTATTTT. Encoded protein: CASSLAPGQGTDTQYF.

Of note for this clonotype: A read error may be the cause here, since a much bigger clone is one base away. As the CDR3 is not closed by the conserved phenylalanine or tryptophan, this likely results from a read error. J is TRBJ2-5 and V is TRBV4-1; D remains unclear. CDR3 length: 14 residues. Per germline, CDR1 MGHRA and CDR2 YSYEKL. Trimming removed 0 bases from V and 0 bases from J, with 5 bases in between. CDR3 sequence: CASSQDLDQETQYL. DNA for the CDR3: TGCGCCAGCAGCCAAGATCTCGACCAAGAGACCCAGTACCTC.

This clonotype occurred many times. This chain joins TRBV28 and TRBJ2-7; D is ambiguous. The CDR3 is made up of 11 amino acids. V was pared by 7 bases and J by 2 bases, with 6 bases between. CDR1 is MDHEN and CDR2 is SYDVKM in the germline V gene. The CDR3 here is CASISTYEQYF. The CDR3 bases are TGTGCCAGCATTTCGACCTACGAGCAGTACTTC.

This clonotype was seen repeatedly, ten times or more. The rearrangement links TRBV5-1 to TRBJ1-6, with 7 bases identical to TRBD1. CDR1 and CDR2 from the germline V gene are SGHRS and YFSETQ. Germline trimming cut 0 bases from V and 10 bases from J; bases unmatched to any gene: 4. This CDR3 contains 14 residues. The CDR3 region is CASSLAGGESPLHF. The CDR3 DNA reads TGCGCCAGCAGCTTGGCAGGGGGTGAATCACCCCTCCACTTT.

A note on this clonotype: Since a much larger clone is just one base distant, this may be a read error. V usage is TRBV7-9 and J usage is TRBJ2-1; perhaps D is TRBD1 or TRBD2 (5 bases each). The CDR3 spans 16 residues. The germline V gene has CDR1 SEHNR and CDR2 FQNEAQ (reference sequence). V lost 1 base to trimming and J lost 0 bases, with 10 bases between them. The CDR3 coding sequence is TGTGCCAGCAGCTTAGATGGGACGATCTCCTACAATGAGCAGTTCTTC. Its protein is CASSLDGTISYNEQFF.

The chain couples TRBV29-1 to TRBJ2-5; tentatively, D is TRBD2 (6 bases). Germline V gene data show CDR1 as SQVTM and CDR2 as ANQGSEA. V was trimmed by 6 bases and J by 7 bases, leaving 21 bases between them. The CDR3 consists of 14 residues. CDR3 sequence (DNA): TGCAGCGTCACCTACGGGGGTCCCGAAGGGACCCAGTACTTC. Its protein is CSVTYGGPEGTQYF.

Comments on this clonotype: A much bigger clone sits one base away, suggesting this may be a read error. As the CDR3 is not closed by the conserved phenylalanine or tryptophan, this likely results from a read error. The rearrangement uses TRBV2 and TRBJ1-3; D might be TRBD1 (6 bases). V was pared by 6 bases and J by 4 bases, with 13 bases between. This CDR3 is 14 amino acids long. Germline CDR1 SNHLY, CDR2 FYNNEI. The CDR3 loop is CASRRGAGGNTIYL. The CDR3, as DNA: TGTGCCAGCAGGCGGGGGGCGGGCGGAAACACCATATATCTT.

This clonotype was counted many times. The chain recombines TRBV27 with TRBJ1-2; 12 positions match TRBD1. Looked up from germline, CDR1 is MNHEY and CDR2 is SMNVEV (reference sequence). This CDR3 comprises 15 residues. Trimming at V came to 6 bases and at J to 6 bases, leaving 8 bases not matched to a gene. The CDR3 nucleotides are TGTGCCAGCAGCCCGGGACAGGGGGCGCGACATGGCTACACCTTC. It codes for CASSPGQGARHGYTF.

This clonotype was recorded many times. V is TRBV4-3 and J is TRBJ1-3; 7 nucleotides align to TRBD1. Germline loops: CDR1 LGHNA, CDR2 YSLEER. The V and J ends lost 3 bases and 0 bases, in that order; junction bases with no gene match: 5. The CDR3 has 16 amino acids. CDR3 residues: CASSHTTGSSGNTIYF. For the CDR3, the DNA is TGCGCCAGCAGCCATACGACAGGGAGCTCTGGAAACACCATATATTTT.

The chain combines TRBV2 with TRBJ2-7; 14 bases line up with TRBD2. The CDR3 spans 17 residues. Looked up from germline, CDR1 is SNHLY and CDR2 is FYNNEI. J was trimmed by 0 bases and V by 6 bases; bases with no gene match: 7. CDR3 DNA: TGTGCCAGCAGCCTGACTAGCGGGGGGGCTACCTCCTACGAGCAGTACTTC. Protein sequence: CASSLTSGGATSYEQYF.